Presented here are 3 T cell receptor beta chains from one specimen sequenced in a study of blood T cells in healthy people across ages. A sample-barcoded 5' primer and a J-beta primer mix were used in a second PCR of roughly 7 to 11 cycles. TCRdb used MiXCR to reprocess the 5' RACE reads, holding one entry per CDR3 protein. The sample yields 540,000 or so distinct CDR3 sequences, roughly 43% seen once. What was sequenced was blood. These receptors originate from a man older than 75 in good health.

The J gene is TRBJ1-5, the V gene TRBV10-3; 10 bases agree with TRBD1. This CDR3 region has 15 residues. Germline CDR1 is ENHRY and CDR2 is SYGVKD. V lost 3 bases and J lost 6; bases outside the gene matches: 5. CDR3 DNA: TGTGCCATCAGTGACCCAGACAGGGGGCTTCAGCCCCAGCATTTT. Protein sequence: CAISDPDRGLQPQHF.

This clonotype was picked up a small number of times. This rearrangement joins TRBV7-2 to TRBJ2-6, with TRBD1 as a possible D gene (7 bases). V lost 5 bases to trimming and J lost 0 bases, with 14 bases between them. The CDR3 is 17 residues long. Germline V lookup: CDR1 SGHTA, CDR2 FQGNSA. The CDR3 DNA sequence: TGTGCCAGCAGCAGCAGGGGGGTCAGCTCTGGGGCCAACGTCCTGACTTTC. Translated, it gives CASSSRGVSSGANVLTF. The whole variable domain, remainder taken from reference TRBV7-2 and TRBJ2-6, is GAGVSQSPSNKVTEKGKDVELRCDPISGHTALYWYRQSLGQGLEFLIYFQGNSAPDKSGLPSDRFSAERTGGSVSTLTIQRTQQEDSAVYLCASSSRGVSSGANVLTFGAGSRLTVL.

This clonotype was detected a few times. The CDR3 bases are TGTGCCAGCAGTTATCGGGGGCGGGGGGACACAGATACGCAGTATTTT. It translates to CASSYRGRGDTDTQYF. The chain combines TRBV6-6 with TRBJ2-3; 8 bases match TRBD2. The V gene's germline CDR1 is MNHNY and CDR2 SVGAGI (reference sequence). The CDR3 spans 16 residues. The V gene end was trimmed by 3 bases and the J gene end by 2 bases; junction bases not matched to a gene: 7.